This TCR beta chain stems from a study of T cells in Graves' hyperthyroidism and ophthalmopathy. Study-level results: Ophthalmopathy stood apart from stable hyperthyroidism in a 13 V-J model.

This clonotype has only a few counts. Its target is not known. Amplification targeted TCR beta CDR3 regions from RNA transcripts. First-round RT-PCR of the TCR CDR3 relied on the HTBI primer set. TCRdb reanalysed the multiplex PCR reads using MiXCR and keeps one entry per CDR3 protein. Here the sample spans hundreds of thousands of distinct CDR3 sequences, roughly 14% being singletons. CDR1 is SGDLS, CDR2 YYNGEE, per germline. The CDR3 covers 15 residues. The V and J ends lost 2 bases and 0 bases respectively, with 11 bases between them. Among the patients, aged 18 to 65, hyperthyroidism was newly diagnosed and had lasted under 2 months. Each diagnosis was grounded in clinical symptoms, serum thyroxine and TRAb, thyroid ultrasound, and orbital computed tomography.

V and J are TRBV9 and TRBJ1-2; D perhaps matches TRBD1 (6 bases). Sequencing was performed on blood. The clonotype comes from a woman aged 18-35 years with Graves' hyperthyroidism. The CDR3 region is CASSVRTEPNYGYTF. The CDR3 nucleotides read TGTGCCAGCAGCGTCCGGACAGAACCTAACTATGGCTACACCTTC.